The T cell receptor beta chain under discussion was sequenced for a study of cytomegalovirus exposure and HLA in healthy donors. As concerns this clone: Its antigen is unknown.

The primer mix had 60 Vbeta and 13 Jbeta primers. Data came from immunoSEQ multiplex PCR; TCRdb stores just in-frame clones and leaves some out. The sample consists of around 140,000 clones, over 65% of them appearing once. Study observations and caveats: A later analysis showed that HLA-associated TCR beta chains had undergone more clonal expansion than equally common others. A later analysis found most CMV-associated TCR beta chains apparently HLA-restricted. The listing of 150 to 200 TCR beta chains classed them as cytomegalovirus-associated. Three CMV-associated chains were confirmed in vitro to be specific for CMV antigens.

CDR3 length: 15 residues. Germline V CDR1 and CDR2: MDHEN, SYDVKM. Between the trimmed V and J ends, which lost 3 bases and 7 bases, there was a span of 17 bases. The receptor was derived from a female donor in good health and CMV-seronegative. Sequences were obtained from PBMCs. The rearrangement uses TRBV28 and TRBJ2-3; TRBD1 might be the D (6 bases). The CDR3 sequence is CASSLRTAPTNTQYF. CDR3 DNA sequence: TGTGCCAGCAGTTTGAGGACAGCCCCGACAAATACGCAGTATTTT.